This TCR beta chain is from a study of blood T cells in healthy people across ages. Overall study: About one barcoded beta molecule per two T cells was captured by template switching. Notes on the study in general: Aged donors had fewer naive CD4+ cells and lower diversity than long-lived donors.

The use of a sample-barcoded 5' primer and a J-beta primer mix characterized a second PCR of 7 to 11 cycles. Each of the cDNA molecules was tagged by a template-switch adaptor with 12 random nucleotides. Using its own MiXCR run on the 5' RACE reads, TCRdb lists one record per CDR3 protein. The sample contains over a million distinct CDR3 sequences, around 45% of which appear only once. This clonotype was seen more than once but under ten times. Its antigen is still unknown. Russia was home to the donors, healthy Caucasian individuals aged roughly 6 to 90. The sample was blood. The TCR originated in a woman aged 60-75 years in good health.

CDR3 region: CSARDLTNQETQYF. CDR3 DNA: TGCAGTGCTAGAGATTTGACAAACCAAGAGACCCAGTACTTC. The V gene is TRBV20-1, the J gene TRBJ2-5; no reliable D call. The CDR3 length is 14 residues. Trimming cost V 0 bases and J 0 bases, with 8 bases left between them. Germline loops: CDR1 DFQATT, CDR2 SNEGSKA (reference sequence).